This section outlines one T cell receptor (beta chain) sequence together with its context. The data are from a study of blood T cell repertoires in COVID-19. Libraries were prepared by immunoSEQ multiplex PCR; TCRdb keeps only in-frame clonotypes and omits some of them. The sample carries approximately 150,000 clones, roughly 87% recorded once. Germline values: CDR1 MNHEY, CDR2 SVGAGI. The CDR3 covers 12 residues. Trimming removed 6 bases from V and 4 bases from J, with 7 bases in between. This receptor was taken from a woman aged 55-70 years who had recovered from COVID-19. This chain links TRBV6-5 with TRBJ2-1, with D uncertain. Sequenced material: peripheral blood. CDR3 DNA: TGTGCCAGCAGGGCCAGTTACAATGAGCAGTTCTTC. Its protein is CASRASYNEQFF.